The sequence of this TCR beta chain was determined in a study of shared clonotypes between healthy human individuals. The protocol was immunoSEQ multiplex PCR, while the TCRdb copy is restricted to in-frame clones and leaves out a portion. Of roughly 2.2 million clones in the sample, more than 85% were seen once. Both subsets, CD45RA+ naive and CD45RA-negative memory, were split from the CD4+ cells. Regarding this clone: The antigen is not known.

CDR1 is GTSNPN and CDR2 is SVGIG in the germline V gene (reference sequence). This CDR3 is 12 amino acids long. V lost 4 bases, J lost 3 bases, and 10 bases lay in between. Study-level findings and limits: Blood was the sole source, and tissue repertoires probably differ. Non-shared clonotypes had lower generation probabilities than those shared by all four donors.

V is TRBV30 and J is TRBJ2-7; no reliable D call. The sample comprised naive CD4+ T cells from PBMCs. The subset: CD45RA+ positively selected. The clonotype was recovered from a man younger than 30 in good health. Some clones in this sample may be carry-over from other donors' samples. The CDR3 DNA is TGTGCCTGGAACCGAGGTAACTACGAGCAGTACTTC. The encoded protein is CAWNRGNYEQYF. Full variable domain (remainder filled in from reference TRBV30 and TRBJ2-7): SQTIHQWPATLVQPVGSPLSLECTVEGTSNPNLYWYRQAAGRGLQLLFYSVGIGQISSEVPQNLSASRPQDRQFILSSKKLLLSDSGFYLCAWNRGNYEQYFGPGTRLTVT.